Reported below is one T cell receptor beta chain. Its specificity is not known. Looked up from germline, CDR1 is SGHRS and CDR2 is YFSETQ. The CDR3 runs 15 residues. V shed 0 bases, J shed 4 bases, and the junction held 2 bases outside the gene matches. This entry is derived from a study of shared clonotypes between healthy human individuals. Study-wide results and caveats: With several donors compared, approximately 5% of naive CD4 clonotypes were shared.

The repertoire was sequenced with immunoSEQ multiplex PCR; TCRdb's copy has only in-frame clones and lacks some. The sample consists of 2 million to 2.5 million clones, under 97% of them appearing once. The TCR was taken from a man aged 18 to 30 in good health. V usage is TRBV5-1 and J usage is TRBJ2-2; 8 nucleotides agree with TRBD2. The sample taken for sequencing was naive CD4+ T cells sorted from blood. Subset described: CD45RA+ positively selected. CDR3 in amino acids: CASSLGREATGELFF. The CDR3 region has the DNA TGCGCCAGCAGCTTGGGGCGGGAGGCCACCGGGGAGCTGTTTTTT.